The sequence of this T cell receptor (beta chain) was determined in a study of response to subunit inactivated influenza vaccine. TCRdb re-called the RT-PCR reads through MiXCR, storing one row per CDR3 protein. The table records about 540,000 distinct CDR3 sequences, approximately 24% of them present only once. The germline V gene encodes CDR1 LGHDT and CDR2 YNNKEL (reference sequence). After removal of 4 bases from V and 4 bases from J, the junction contained 3 bases not matched to a gene. The length of the CDR3 is 16 residues. These data were also reused for a study on T cells expressing NK-cell markers. Per that study: For TCR beta, cDNA was produced by 5'RACE template switching with UMIs. A range of about 1.0-8% of CD8+ T cells consisted of dominant NKG2C+ clonotypes in more than five donors.

This receptor was obtained from a man in his fifties or sixties who received an inactivated influenza vaccine. The chain combines TRBV3-1 with TRBJ2-3; 15 nucleotides line up with TRBD2. The sample in question was CD4+ T cells sorted from PBMCs, obtained about 11 days after vaccination. The CDR3 region has the DNA TGTGCCAGCAGCCCAGGACTAGCGGGGGGGTCAGATACGCAGTATTTT. Translation: CASSPGLAGGSDTQYF.